This T cell receptor beta chain came from a study of T cells expressing NK-cell markers. This CDR3 is built from 15 residues. Germline CDR1 reads LNHNV; CDR2 reads YYDKDF (reference sequence). The study's findings and limits: The same clonotypes also predominated in the CD3+CD56-NKG2C+ fraction of several donors. Expanded clones of NKG2C+ T cells had an unclear HCMV specificity.

Of note for this clonotype: Its antigen is unidentified.

TCRdb re-called the 5' RACE reads; one entry per CDR3 protein, DNA not given. The sample shows 550,000 to 600,000 distinct CDR3 sequences, and approximately 3.6% sits with its ten largest clones. The sequenced sample was blood T cells: a sorted CD56 or NKG2C T cell subset, CD4+ or CD8+ T cells, or bulk PBMC T cells (not recorded which). This receptor was taken from a man younger than 30 in good health. This chain connects TRBV15 to TRBJ2-7; without DNA, the TCRdb call of TRBD1 cannot be checked. The CDR3 protein is CATSRTRTGSNEQYF.